Each of the 8 T cell receptor beta chains below was sequenced from the same sample in a study of cytomegalovirus exposure and HLA in healthy donors. The PCR contained 60 Vbeta and 13 Jbeta primers. Clones were sequenced by immunoSEQ multiplex PCR, and TCRdb holds only the in-frame ones, with some missing. The sample has roughly 110,000 clones, 65% to 85% seen once. The sample was PBMCs. These receptor sequences come from a male donor in good health and CMV-seropositive.

The chain recombines TRBV15 with TRBJ2-3, with 9 bases fitting TRBD1. CDR3 length: 16 amino acids. Germline CDR1 LNHNV, CDR2 YYDKDF (reference sequence). J lost 1 base, V lost 3 bases, and 5 bases had no gene match. The CDR3 DNA sequence: TGTGCCACCAGCAGGGGGGGGACAGGGCGCACAGATACGCAGTATTTT. The encoded protein is CATSRGGTGRTDTQYF.

The rearrangement uses TRBV5-5 and TRBJ2-6; TRBD1 matches at 9 bases. The CDR3 is 17 residues long. Germline lookup yields CDR1 SGHKS and CDR2 YYEKEE (reference sequence). V was clipped by 4 bases and J by 2 bases; unmatched bases: 7. The CDR3 loop is CASSPRDRVTGANVLTF. In DNA form, the CDR3 reads TGTGCCAGCAGCCCCAGGGACAGGGTGACTGGGGCCAACGTCCTGACTTTC.

This chain joins TRBV7-3 and TRBJ2-2; 8 bases are a match to TRBD1. The junction had 8 bases not matched to a gene; V was cut back by 2 bases and J by 3 bases. Germline CDR1 reads SGHTA; CDR2 reads FQGTGA. The CDR3 runs to 17 residues. This CDR3 is CASSLLSGGGYTGELFF. CDR3 in DNA: TGTGCCAGCAGCTTACTTTCAGGGGGCGGATACACCGGGGAGCTGTTTTTT.

The chain joins TRBV4-2 to TRBJ2-5, with D possibly TRBD2 on 6 matching bases. CDR1 and CDR2 from the germline V gene are LGHNA and YNFKEQ. This CDR3 has 17 residues. V lost 1 base and J lost 0, with 15 bases in between. The CDR3 spells CASSQGATGEDQETQYF. The CDR3 DNA sequence: TGTGCCAGCAGCCAAGGGGCAACGGGAGAGGACCAAGAGACCCAGTACTTC.

This sequence joins TRBV7-9 and TRBJ2-1; 9 nucleotides align to TRBD2. The CDR3 is 16 amino acids. CDR1 is SEHNR, CDR2 FQNEAQ, per germline (reference sequence). After removal of 8 bases from V and 5 bases from J, the junction contained 13 bases not matched to a gene. The CDR3 loop reads CASGRASGLADNEQFF. CDR3 bases: TGTGCCAGCGGGAGAGCGTCGGGACTAGCCGACAATGAGCAGTTCTTC.

This sequence joins TRBV28 and TRBJ1-1, with 7 positions matching TRBD1. The V segment lost 7 bases and the J segment 5 bases; nucleotides outside the gene matches: 4. The V gene's germline CDR1 is MDHEN and CDR2 SYDVKM. This CDR3 is built from 12 residues. CDR3 sequence reads: CASNLRGTEAFF. The CDR3 DNA is TGTGCCAGCAACCTCAGGGGGACTGAAGCTTTCTTT.

The V and J genes are TRBV29-1 and TRBJ2-7; 7 nucleotides match TRBD2. In germline, CDR1 is SQVTM, CDR2 ANQGSEA. The V gene end was trimmed by 2 bases and the J gene end by 1 base; junction bases not matched to a gene: 8. The CDR3 has 15 residues. The CDR3 nucleotides are TGCAGCGTTGAAAAGGGGAGGGGTCGGTCCTACGAGCAGTACTTC. It specifies CSVEKGRGRSYEQYF.

This clone was counted once. This chain uses TRBV29-1 with TRBJ2-7; 11 bases agree with TRBD2. The CDR3 covers 13 residues. The V and J ends lost 5 bases and 6 bases, in that order; junction bases with no gene match: 6. Germline lookup yields CDR1 SQVTM and CDR2 ANQGSEA. CDR3 coding DNA: TGCAGCGTTACTAGCGGGAGAGCTCCCGAGCAGTACTTC. The encoded protein is CSVTSGRAPEQYF.